This T cell receptor (beta chain) was recorded in a study of blood T cell repertoires in COVID-19 (dated by TCRdb to the early 2020s). About the study as a whole: The collaborator samples originated in the United States, Italy and Spain and spanned the acute and convalescent phases of COVID-19. A de-identified subject ID, COVID-19 status, age in years and sex were almost always included in the sample metadata. The repertoires were released in a freely available public database intended as a resource for research on the immune response to SARS-CoV-2. The dataset comprised deeply sampled blood TCRbeta repertoires from subjects exposed to, actively infected with, or recovered from COVID-19. Samples came from the ongoing ImmuneRACE study (first 160 participants) plus 1,254 subjects from 6 global collaborators. Where HLA class I and class II types were available, the types were taken from metadata supplied by the sample provider, not from assay-based typing. The prospective study material was composed of cDNA or gDNA derived from T cells, B-cell-depleted T cells, or PBMCs. Points the paper makes about the study in general: Clinical and demographic metadata were provided uncurated, with the amount varying by source and participant.

Comments on this clone: What antigen it recognizes has not been identified. Base-call qualities are not available, and no considerably larger clone is one nucleotide away.

As encoded in the germline V gene, CDR1 is SGHVS while CDR2 is FQNEAQ. The V and J ends are trimmed by 0 bases and 1 base, leaving 7 bases between them. Spanning cysteine to phenylalanine, the CDR3 consists of 16 amino acids. Only the CDR3 DNA stays, 48 bases, in frame from base 1. Another Seattle source contributed samples from volunteer blood donors who had recovered from COVID-19. Whole blood was collected in K2EDTA tubes by collaborating institutions according to the institutions' own protocols. For TCRbeta analysis, collaborators shipped samples in one of three forms: frozen whole blood, isolated PBMCs, or DNA extracted from either of those sample types. The immunoSEQ Assay, a bias-controlled multiplex PCR, was used to amplify TCRbeta CDR3 regions from genomic DNA. In the source study's methods: Within the assay, amplification of reference gene primers was used to estimate how many nucleated cells each sample contained. Sequence reads were collapsed and filtered to measure the absolute abundance of every unique TCRbeta CDR3 rearrangement. Productive Simpson clonality was computed per sample as the square root of Simpson's diversity index over productive rearrangements. TCRdb limited this immuneACCESS table to in-frame rearrangements with V and J called. A share of clones is missing; checked studies link under half to unresolved V genes, and the rest is unexplained. V, J and clone size are taken as reported in that table, and D and trimming were inferred from the DNA itself. This sample has about 150,000 clones in its table, and around nine tenths of those were observed once. Roughly 1.9% of the sample is held by the ten biggest clonotypes.

The receptor's source is a man aged 50-60 years who had recovered from COVID-19. Sequencing was carried out using peripheral blood. The V and J genes are TRBV7-8 and TRBJ2-6, with the identity of the D gene unclear. The CDR3 protein sequence reads: CASSLAHGSGANVLTF. Here is the DNA: TGTGCCAGCAGCTTAGCGCACGGGTCTGGGGCCAACGTCCTGACTTTC. The CDR3, completed at both ends by the reference TRBV7-8 and TRBJ2-6 genes, gives the full variable domain GAGVSQSPRYKVAKRGQDVALRCDPISGHVSLFWYQQALGQGPEFLTYFQNEAQLDKSGLPSDRFFAERPEGSVSTLKIQRTQQEDSAVYLCASSLAHGSGANVLTFGAGSRLTVL.